This T cell receptor beta chain was recorded in a study of patients and donors after allogeneic stem cell transplantation. MiXCR was run by TCRdb on the RT-PCR reads, yielding one entry per CDR3 protein. The profile shows about 230,000 distinct CDR3 sequences, roughly an eighth of them singletons. This clonotype was found a few times. Losses at the gene ends were 5 bases for V and 9 bases for J; bases not matched to a gene: 7. The CDR3 covers 15 residues. Germline values: CDR1 KGHSH, CDR2 LQKENI. The chain uses TRBV18 and TRBJ1-6; 10 nucleotides align to TRBD1. The sequencing sample was made of blood, either unsorted or a sorted T cell fraction (not recorded which). The sequence came from a human donor who was either an allogeneic HSCT recipient or a stem cell or donor lymphocyte infusion donor (not recorded which). It is not recorded whose cells these are; they may come from a transplant donor. CDR3 region: CASSTGGQGTSPLHF. The CDR3 DNA follows: TGTGCCAGCTCAACCGGGGGACAGGGGACTTCACCCCTCCACTTT. Combining the CDR3 with reference TRBV18 and TRBJ1-6 gives the whole variable domain NAGVMQNPRHLVRRRGQEARLRCSPMKGHSHVYWYRQLPEEGLKFMVYLQKENIIDESGMPKERFSAEFPKEGPSILRIQQVVRGDSAAYFCASSTGGQGTSPLHFGNGTRLTVT.